The source of this T cell receptor (beta chain) is a study of blood T cell repertoires in COVID-19. Germline values: CDR1 SNHLY, CDR2 FYNNEI. V trimming: 7 bases; J trimming: 8 bases; junction bases outside the gene matches: 6. The CDR3 is 13 amino acids. Measured with immunoSEQ multiplex PCR; TCRdb has only the in-frame clones, and not every one. The table lists about 130,000 clones, around 83% of them singletons. This chain connects TRBV2 to TRBJ1-4, with 8 nucleotides matching TRBD1. This TCR derives from a man over 45 who had recovered from COVID-19. The sample comprised PBMCs or T cells enriched from blood (not recorded which). This CDR3 reads CASTGTGGEKLFF. The DNA of the CDR3 is TGTGCCAGCACAGGGACAGGCGGGGAAAAACTGTTTTTT. Filled out from reference TRBV2 and TRBJ1-4, the complete variable domain reads EPEVTQTPSHQVTQMGQEVILRCVPISNHLYFYWYRQILGQKVEFLVSFYNNEISEKSEIFDDQFSVERPDGSNFTLKIRSTKLEDSAMYFCASTGTGGEKLFFGSGTQLSVL.